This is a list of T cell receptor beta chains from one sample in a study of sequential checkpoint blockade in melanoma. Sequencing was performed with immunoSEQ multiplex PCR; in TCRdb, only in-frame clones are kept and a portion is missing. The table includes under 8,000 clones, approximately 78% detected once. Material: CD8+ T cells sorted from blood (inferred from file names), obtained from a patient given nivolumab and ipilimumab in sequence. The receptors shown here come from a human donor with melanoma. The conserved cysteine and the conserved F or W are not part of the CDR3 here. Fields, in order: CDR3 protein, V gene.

cdr3_aa: ASSPLGDSTEAF
v_call: TRBV27

cdr3_aa: ASSFQGAGNIQY
v_call: TRBV5-4

cdr3_aa: ASSLAEANTGELF
v_call: TRBV13

cdr3_aa: ASSLAQEYEQY
v_call: TRBV27

cdr3_aa: ASSGGGRAVNTGELF
v_call: TRBV2

cdr3_aa: ASRTFRGTENTEAF
v_call: TRBV25-1

cdr3_aa: ASSPATSGSFTGELF
v_call: TRBV5-1

cdr3_aa: ASSSQRLAGGPLNPYEQY
v_call: TRBV21-1

cdr3_aa: ASSFRDGTTIQSHNEKLF
v_call: TRBV5-5

cdr3_aa: ATSSTGGNEKLF
v_call: TRBV15

cdr3_aa: ASSLVSSGRGEQF
v_call: TRBV7-6

cdr3_aa: ASSLGRGNSPLH
v_call: TRBV5-7

cdr3_aa: ASSGLTGGSYNEQF
v_call: TRBV10-1

cdr3_aa: ASSPHSSGAYNEQF
v_call: TRBV9

cdr3_aa: ASSGVGTTNTEAF
v_call: TRBV2

cdr3_aa: ASSQGTELF
v_call: TRBV4-1

cdr3_aa: ASSPSLGRETEAF
v_call: TRBV9

cdr3_aa: ASSLRFGEQY
v_call: TRBV28

cdr3_aa: ASSTPGLAGEQY
v_call: TRBV5-6

cdr3_aa: ASSPFNGRSYNEQF
v_call: TRBV28

cdr3_aa: ASSLRTSGSGELF
v_call: TRBV4-1

cdr3_aa: ASSLRQGSSYEQY
v_call: TRBV11-2

cdr3_aa: ASSPLPPPNEQY
v_call: TRBV27

cdr3_aa: ASNPSPDSNQPQH
v_call: TRBV19

cdr3_aa: ASSLGVGTGHQPQH
v_call: TRBV5-6

cdr3_aa: ATSRARGQGWNEQF
v_call: TRBV15

cdr3_aa: ASSFGAGYT
v_call: TRBV6-5

cdr3_aa: ASSPPPGRDDFDEQF
v_call: TRBV18

cdr3_aa: ASSLGSGAADTQY
v_call: TRBV7-3

cdr3_aa: ASSGRGVYEQY
v_call: TRBV2

cdr3_aa: ASSFTGSGANVLT
v_call: TRBV7-9

cdr3_aa: ASRLESHRTYEQY
v_call: TRBV12-2

cdr3_aa: SVERVTLPETQY
v_call: TRBV29-1

cdr3_aa: ASSQGQNSGANVLT
v_call: TRBV7-9

cdr3_aa: ASSYGTFSNEQY
v_call: TRBV6-5

cdr3_aa: ASSPRLAAVRSYNEQF
v_call: TRBV7-8

cdr3_aa: ASSVPRHANNSPLH
v_call: TRBV6-1

cdr3_aa: ASSSVAGGPENNEQF
v_call: TRBV27

cdr3_aa: ASSPPDRGYEAF
v_call: TRBV11-1

cdr3_aa: ASSELAGVTDTQY
v_call: TRBV6-4

cdr3_aa: ASKASATDTQY
v_call: TRBV2

cdr3_aa: ASSGAGGPSGGNEQF
v_call: TRBV2

cdr3_aa: ASSYGRASYNEQF
v_call: TRBV6-5

cdr3_aa: ASSLGGGFVYEQY
v_call: TRBV11-2

cdr3_aa: ASSFRGNQPQH
v_call: TRBV27

cdr3_aa: ASSQDRDSAYEQY
v_call: TRBV4-3

cdr3_aa: ASSQDLSPEQY
v_call: TRBV4-2

cdr3_aa: ASSLNSYEQY
v_call: TRBV7-9

cdr3_aa: ASSLAGGLANYEQY
v_call: TRBV7-2

cdr3_aa: ASSILRSGTYEQY
v_call: TRBV19

cdr3_aa: ATSRGRTATTDTQY
v_call: TRBV15

cdr3_aa: ASSLTSSYEQY
v_call: TRBV27

cdr3_aa: ASSIGSGSYNEQF
v_call: TRBV19

cdr3_aa: ASSPRTGVNTEAF
v_call: TRBV28

cdr3_aa: ASSYNRPGELF
v_call: TRBV6-5

cdr3_aa: ASSLLSAVNPYEQY
v_call: TRBV5-1